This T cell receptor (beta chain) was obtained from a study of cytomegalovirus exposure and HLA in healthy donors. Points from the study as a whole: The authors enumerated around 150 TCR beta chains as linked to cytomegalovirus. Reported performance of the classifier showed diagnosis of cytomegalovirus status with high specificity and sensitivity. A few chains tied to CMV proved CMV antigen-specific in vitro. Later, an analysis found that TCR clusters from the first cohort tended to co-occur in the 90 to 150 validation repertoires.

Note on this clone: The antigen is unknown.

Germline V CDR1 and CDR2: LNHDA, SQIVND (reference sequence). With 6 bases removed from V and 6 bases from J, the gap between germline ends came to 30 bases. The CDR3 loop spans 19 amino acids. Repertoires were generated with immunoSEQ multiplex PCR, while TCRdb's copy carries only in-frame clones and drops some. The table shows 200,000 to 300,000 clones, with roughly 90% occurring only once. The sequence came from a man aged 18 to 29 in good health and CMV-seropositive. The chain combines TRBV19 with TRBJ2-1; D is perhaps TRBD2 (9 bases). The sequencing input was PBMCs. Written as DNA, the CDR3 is TGTGCCAGTAGGCCGACAGGGGCTAGCGGGACGTTTCGGGGCAATGAGCAGTTCTTC. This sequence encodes CASRPTGASGTFRGNEQFF.